This TCR beta chain was sequenced in a study of T-cell memory formation after mild COVID-19. Overall study results and limits: CD4+ contracting clones were mainly CM and EM; CD8+ ones, EMRA.

With respect to this clonotype: What it binds is unknown.

From 5'RACE with constant-segment primers came TCR alpha and TCR beta cDNA libraries that carried sample barcodes and UMIs. TCRdb re-called the 5' RACE reads through MiXCR, storing one row per CDR3 protein. Of 340,000 or so distinct CDR3 sequences in the sample, 13% are singletons; the top ten hold about 20%. The specimen was PBMCs or a T cell subset sorted from them (not recorded which). The source is a young man who had mild COVID-19 (a few samples of this study predate the infection). Cell type and time point are not known.

CDR3 sequence: CASSGGTNQPQHF. In nucleotides, the CDR3 is TGTGCCAGCAGTGGTGGCACAAATCAGCCCCAGCATTTT. The genes are TRBV6-1 and TRBJ1-5; D not certain. V shed 4 bases and J shed 4 bases, with 8 bases lying between them. The CDR3 consists of 13 residues. CDR1 and CDR2 from the germline V gene are MNHNS and SASEGT.